The 19 T cell receptor beta chains below all came from one sample that was sequenced in a study of blood T cell repertoires in COVID-19. TCRdb keeps only in-frame clones here, not all; method: immunoSEQ multiplex PCR. The table includes over 200,000 clones, under 85% detected once. Sequencing was carried out using peripheral blood. The receptors stem from an elderly woman with COVID-19, enrolled during active disease.

This clone has only a few counts. The chain couples TRBV5-4 to TRBJ2-2; no definite D call. The CDR3 spans 13 residues. V lost 0 bases and J lost 6, with 6 bases in between. The germline gives CDR1 SGHNT, CDR2 YYREEE (reference sequence). The CDR3 loop is CASSLERAGELFF. CDR3 DNA: TGTGCCAGCAGCTTGGAGCGAGCCGGGGAGCTGTTTTTT.

In this sample, this clone turned up once. V gene TRBV27 combines with J gene TRBJ1-5; TRBD1 aligns across 7 bases. V shed 6 bases, J shed 6 bases, and the junction held 2 bases outside the gene matches. CDR1 MNHEY and CDR2 SMNVEV come from the germline V gene (reference sequence). This CDR3 is built from 12 residues. CDR3 nucleotides: TGTGCCAGCAGCAACAGGGGTCAGCCCCAGCATTTT. Residues: CASSNRGQPQHF.

V usage is TRBV5-4 and J usage is TRBJ1-2; D might be TRBD1 (6 bases). Germline V lookup: CDR1 SGHNT, CDR2 YYREEE (reference sequence). Trimming cost V 4 bases and J 0 bases, with 16 bases left between them. The CDR3 has 16 amino acids. CDR3 coding DNA: TGTGCCAGCAGCCCCCCAGGGGCAGCCTCTAACTATGGCTACACCTTC. Encoded protein: CASSPPGAASNYGYTF.

This chain uses TRBV5-1 with TRBJ1-3; D gene unclear. The CDR3 is made up of 15 amino acids. The ends were cut back, 9 bases at V and 1 base at J, with 17 bases in the middle. Germline V gene lookup returns CDR1 SGHRS and CDR2 YFSETQ. This CDR3 reads CAIETGYSSGNTIYF. In DNA, the CDR3 is TGCGCCATCGAAACGGGGTATTCGTCTGGAAACACCATATATTTT.

The V gene is TRBV24-1, the J gene TRBJ2-3; 8 bases align to TRBD2. The germline V gene has CDR1 KGHDR and CDR2 SFDVKD. The CDR3 totals 15 residues. The junction had 9 bases not matched to a gene; V was cut back by 5 bases and J by 6 bases. CDR3 DNA: TGTGCCACCAGTGCGGGGGGGCAGGTTGCGGATACGCAGTATTTT. The encoded protein is CATSAGGQVADTQYF.

This clone was found a few times. The chain combines TRBV5-1 with TRBJ2-7; maybe TRBD2 (6 bases). The germline V gene has CDR1 SGHRS and CDR2 YFSETQ. The CDR3 has 13 residues. V was trimmed by 5 bases and J by 3 bases, leaving 12 bases between them. CDR3 in DNA: TGCGCCAGCAGTTGGGACTCCTACTACGAGCAGTACTTC. Translation gives CASSWDSYYEQYF.

About this clone: Other nucleotide sequences in the sample specify the same CDR3. V usage is TRBV18 and J usage is TRBJ1-4; TRBD1 is a possible D gene (6 bases). In germline, CDR1 is KGHSH, CDR2 LQKENI. V shed 3 bases and J shed 8 bases, with 13 bases lying between them. The CDR3 is 14 amino acids. CDR3 in DNA: TGTGCCAGCTCACCGCCAGGGGCTGGGGAAAAACTGTTTTTT. Translating it yields CASSPPGAGEKLFF.

On this clone: Distinct nucleotide sequences in the sample also encode this CDR3. This rearrangement joins TRBV11-3 to TRBJ2-2; 10 bases are a match to TRBD1. Germline V gives CDR1 SGHNT, CDR2 YENEEA. The junction had 3 bases not matched to a gene; V was cut back by 5 bases and J by 3 bases. CDR3 length equals 15 residues. The CDR3 here is CASSLGQGDTGELFF. CDR3 sequence (DNA): TGTGCCAGCAGCCTTGGACAGGGGGACACCGGGGAGCTGTTTTTT.

This chain uses TRBV7-9 with TRBJ1-2; 9 positions agree with TRBD1. The V segment lost 4 bases and the J segment 6 bases; nucleotides outside the gene matches: 9. Looked up from germline, CDR1 is SEHNR and CDR2 is FQNEAQ (reference sequence). The CDR3 runs 15 residues. The CDR3 loop reads CASSSRQRDRDGYTF. CDR3 in DNA: TGTGCCAGCAGCTCCCGGCAGAGGGACAGGGATGGCTACACCTTC.

The chain employs TRBV27 and TRBJ1-3; D perhaps matches TRBD1 (6 bases). V lost 5 bases, J lost 2 bases, and 16 bases lay in between. Per the germline V gene, CDR1 is MNHEY and CDR2 is SMNVEV (reference sequence). This CDR3 has 16 amino acids. Here the CDR3 reads CASSPNPGATGNTIYF. The CDR3 bases are TGTGCCAGCAGTCCCAACCCAGGGGCCACTGGAAACACCATATATTTT.

The CDR3 region is CASSGRVGTDTQYF. The CDR3 DNA follows: TGTGCCAGCAGCGGGAGAGTAGGGACAGATACGCAGTATTTT. The chain joins TRBV3-1 (or the pseudogene TRBV3-2) to TRBJ2-3, with D tentatively TRBD2 (5 bases). This CDR3 comprises 14 residues. V lost 5 bases to trimming and J lost 3 bases, with 12 bases between them. Germline CDR1 and CDR2: LGHDT and YNNKEL (reference sequence).

This sequence joins TRBV7-2 and TRBJ2-1, with D tentatively TRBD2 (6 bases). Germline assignment: CDR1 SGHTA and CDR2 FQGNSA. V dropped 5 bases and J dropped 2 bases, with 16 bases sitting between them. This CDR3 region has 16 residues. The CDR3 sequence: CASSPAVSGPYNEQFF. Written as DNA, the CDR3 is TGTGCCAGCAGCCCAGCGGTTAGCGGTCCCTACAATGAGCAGTTCTTC.

V and J are TRBV6-6 and TRBJ2-2, with D perhaps TRBD2 (6 bases). Trimming pared 2 bases from V and 6 bases from J, leaving 16 bases between. The germline V gene encodes CDR1 MNHNY and CDR2 SVGAGI (reference sequence). The CDR3 has 16 amino acids. The CDR3 DNA reads TGTGCCAGCAGTTACCCTGGGGCGGGGTCGTCCGGGGAGCTGTTTTTT. Translation: CASSYPGAGSSGELFF.

The chain couples TRBV6-5 to TRBJ1-4, with 7 bases fitting TRBD1. V shed 3 bases and J 5 bases; nucleotides not matched to a gene: 6. This CDR3 has 15 residues. Germline V lookup: CDR1 MNHEY, CDR2 SVGAGI. The CDR3 here is CASSYRQGTNEKLFF. CDR3 coding DNA: TGTGCCAGCAGTTATAGACAGGGCACCAATGAAAAACTGTTTTTT.

The CDR3 coding sequence is TGTGCCAGCAGTTCGCCCACTATGAACACTGAAGCTTTCTTT. Translating it yields CASSSPTMNTEAFF. The chain has TRBV2 and TRBJ1-1, with D uncertain. CDR3 length: 14 residues. Germline V lookup: CDR1 SNHLY, CDR2 FYNNEI. V lost 5 bases, J lost 0 bases, and 10 bases lay in between.

The V call is TRBV6-5, the J call TRBJ1-1, with D unresolved. V was cut by 11 bases and J by 4 bases, with 23 bases left in between. Per the germline V gene, CDR1 is MNHEY and CDR2 is SVGAGI. The CDR3 runs 15 residues. The CDR3 loop reads CALFPGWVDRTEAFF. In DNA, the CDR3 is TGTGCCCTCTTCCCGGGGTGGGTGGATCGCACTGAAGCTTTCTTT.

The chain employs TRBV5-4 and TRBJ2-1; D unresolved. Between the trimmed V and J ends, which lost 3 bases and 5 bases, there was a span of 15 bases. Germline V gives CDR1 SGHNT, CDR2 YYREEE (reference sequence). CDR3 length equals 15 residues. CDR3: CASSSWRLENNEQFF. As DNA, the CDR3 is TGTGCCAGCAGCTCCTGGCGGTTAGAAAACAATGAGCAGTTCTTC.

As concerns this clone: Other DNA sequences of this sample code for an identical CDR3. The genes are TRBV5-1 and TRBJ2-2; 7 nucleotides agree with TRBD1. Germline CDR1 SGHRS, CDR2 YFSETQ. The CDR3 length is 15 residues. The junction had 3 bases not matched to a gene; V was cut back by 4 bases and J by 0 bases. CDR3 sequence reads: CASSPGTANTGELFF. CDR3 DNA: TGCGCCAGCAGCCCCGGGACAGCGAACACCGGGGAGCTGTTTTTT.

A remark on this clone: This sample includes further DNA sequences coding for the same CDR3. The chain links TRBV19 to TRBJ1-2; 7 bases are shared with TRBD1. The CDR3 totals 15 residues. The trim removed 4 bases at V and 0 bases at J, leaving 5 bases unmatched. CDR1 and CDR2 from the germline V gene are LNHDA and SQIVND (reference sequence). In nucleotides, the CDR3 is TGTGCCAGTAGTAGTCGGGACAGAGCTAACTATGGCTACACCTTC. Its translation is CASSSRDRANYGYTF.